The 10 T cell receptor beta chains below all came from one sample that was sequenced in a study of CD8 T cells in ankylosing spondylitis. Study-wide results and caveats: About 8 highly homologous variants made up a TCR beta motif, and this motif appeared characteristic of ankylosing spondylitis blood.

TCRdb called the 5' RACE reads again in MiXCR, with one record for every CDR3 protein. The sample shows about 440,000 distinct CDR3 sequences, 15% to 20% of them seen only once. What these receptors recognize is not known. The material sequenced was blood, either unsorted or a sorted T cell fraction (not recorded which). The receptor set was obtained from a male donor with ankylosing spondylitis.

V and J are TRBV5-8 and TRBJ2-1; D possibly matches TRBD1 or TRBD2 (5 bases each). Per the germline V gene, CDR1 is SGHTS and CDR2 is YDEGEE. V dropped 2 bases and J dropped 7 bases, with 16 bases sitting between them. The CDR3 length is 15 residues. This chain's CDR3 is CASSFGLLEGNEQFF. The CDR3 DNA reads TGTGCCAGCAGCTTTGGTCTTCTAGAGGGGAATGAGCAGTTCTTC.

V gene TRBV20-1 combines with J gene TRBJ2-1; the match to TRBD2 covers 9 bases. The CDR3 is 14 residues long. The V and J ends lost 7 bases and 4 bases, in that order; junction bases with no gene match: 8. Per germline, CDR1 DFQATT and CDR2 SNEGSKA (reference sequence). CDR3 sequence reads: CSVAGGPGYNEQFF. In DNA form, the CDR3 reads TGCAGTGTTGCGGGGGGGCCGGGGTACAATGAGCAGTTCTTC.

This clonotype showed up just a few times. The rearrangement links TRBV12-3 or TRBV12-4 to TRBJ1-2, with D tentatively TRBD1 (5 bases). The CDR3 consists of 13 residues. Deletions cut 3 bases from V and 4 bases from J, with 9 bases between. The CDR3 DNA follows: TGTGCCAGCAGTTTTGGGGCAGTCTATGGCTACACCTTC. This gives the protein CASSFGAVYGYTF.

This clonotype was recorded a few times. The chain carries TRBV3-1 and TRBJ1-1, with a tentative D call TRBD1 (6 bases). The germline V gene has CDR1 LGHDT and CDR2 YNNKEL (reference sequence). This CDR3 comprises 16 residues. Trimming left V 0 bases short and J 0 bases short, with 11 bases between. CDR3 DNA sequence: TGTGCCAGCAGCCAAGAGATTGGGGGCGTGAACACTGAAGCTTTCTTT. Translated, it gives CASSQEIGGVNTEAFF.

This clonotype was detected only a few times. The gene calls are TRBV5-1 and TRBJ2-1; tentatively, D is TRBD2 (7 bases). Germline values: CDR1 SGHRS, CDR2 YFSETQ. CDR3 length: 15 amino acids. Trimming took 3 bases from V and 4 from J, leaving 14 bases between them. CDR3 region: CASSWGGAGYNEQFF. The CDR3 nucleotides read TGCGCCAGCAGCTGGGGGGGGGCAGGTTACAATGAGCAGTTCTTC.

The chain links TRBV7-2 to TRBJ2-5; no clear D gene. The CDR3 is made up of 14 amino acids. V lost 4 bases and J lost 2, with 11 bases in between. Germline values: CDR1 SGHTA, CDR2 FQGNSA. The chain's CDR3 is CASSYYGLQETQYF. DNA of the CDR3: TGTGCCAGCAGCTACTACGGATTACAAGAGACCCAGTACTTC.

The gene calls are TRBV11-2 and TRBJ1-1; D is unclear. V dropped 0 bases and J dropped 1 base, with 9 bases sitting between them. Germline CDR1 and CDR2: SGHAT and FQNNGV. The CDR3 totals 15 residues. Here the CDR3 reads CASSLEPGSNTEAFF. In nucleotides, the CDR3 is TGTGCCAGCAGCTTAGAGCCGGGCTCGAACACTGAAGCTTTCTTT. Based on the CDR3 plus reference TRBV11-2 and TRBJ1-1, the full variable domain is EAGVAQSPRYKIIEKRQSVAFWCNPISGHATLYWYQQILGQGPKLLIQFQNNGVVDDSQLPKDRFSAERLKGVDSTLKIQPAKLEDSAVYLCASSLEPGSNTEAFFGQGTRLTVV.

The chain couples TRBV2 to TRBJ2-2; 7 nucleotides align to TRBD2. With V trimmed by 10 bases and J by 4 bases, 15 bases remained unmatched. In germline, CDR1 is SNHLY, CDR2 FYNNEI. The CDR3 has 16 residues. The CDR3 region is CATTSVGGSSTGELFF. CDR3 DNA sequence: TGTGCCACCACATCTGTCGGGGGGTCGAGCACCGGGGAGCTGTTTTTT. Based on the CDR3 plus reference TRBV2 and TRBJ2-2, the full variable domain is EPEVTQTPSHQVTQMGQEVILRCVPISNHLYFYWYRQILGQKVEFLVSFYNNEISEKSEIFDDQFSVERPDGSNFTLKIRSTKLEDSAMYFCATTSVGGSSTGELFFGEGSRLTVL.

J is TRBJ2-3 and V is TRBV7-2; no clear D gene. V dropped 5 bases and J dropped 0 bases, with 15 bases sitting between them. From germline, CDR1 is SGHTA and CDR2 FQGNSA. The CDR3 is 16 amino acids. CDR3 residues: CASSGLQFSSTDTQYF. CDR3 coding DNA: TGTGCCAGCAGCGGCCTACAGTTCTCTAGCACAGATACGCAGTATTTT.

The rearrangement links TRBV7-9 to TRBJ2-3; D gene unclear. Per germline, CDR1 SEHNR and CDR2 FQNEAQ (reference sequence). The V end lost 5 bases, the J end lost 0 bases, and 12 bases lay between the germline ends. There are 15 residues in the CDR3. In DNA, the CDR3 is TGTGCCAGCAGCGAAGGGCAGACGAGCACAGATACGCAGTATTTT. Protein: CASSEGQTSTDTQYF. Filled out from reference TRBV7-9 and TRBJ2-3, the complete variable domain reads DTGVSQNPRHKITKRGQNVTFRCDPISEHNRLYWYRQTLGQGPEFLTYFQNEAQLEKSRLLSDRFSAERPKGSFSTLEIQRTEQGDSAMYLCASSEGQTSTDTQYFGPGTRLTVL.